This TCR beta chain was documented in a study of OX40 agonist ivuxolimab in advanced cancers. Background on the study: Those treated in dose escalation had hepatocellular carcinoma, melanoma, renal cell cancer or head and neck cancer.

Germline CDR1 and CDR2: SGHDN and FVKESK. The ends were cut back, 4 bases at V and 5 bases at J, with 8 bases in the middle. CDR3 length equals 13 residues. Profiling relied on immunoSEQ multiplex PCR, and the TCRdb table lists in-frame clones only, not all of them. The table lists about 50,000 clones, 70% to 90% of them singletons. Details on this clone: Its target is unknown.

Study results and caveats: Averaging showed that CD8+ T cells had more expanded clones than CD4+ did.

Patients with autoimmune history or systemic immunosuppression were excluded. Sampling times: baseline, cycle 4 day 1, cycle 7 day 1. The sample consisted of CD4+ or CD8+ T cells sorted from blood, taken in a trial of the OX40 agonist ivuxolimab. The chain carries TRBV14 and TRBJ1-4; no definite D call. This clonotype was obtained from an adult with an advanced solid tumor such as melanoma, head and neck, liver or kidney cancer. The CDR3 region is CASSLLQNEKLFF. CDR3 bases: TGTGCCAGCAGCCTTCTTCAGAATGAAAAACTGTTTTTT.